Given below is one TCR beta chain in context. The data are from a study of shared clonotypes between healthy human individuals. V lost 7 bases to trimming and J lost 7 bases, with 20 bases between them. Germline loops: CDR1 LNHDA, CDR2 SQIVND (reference sequence). The CDR3 sequence is 15 residues long. The data were produced by immunoSEQ multiplex PCR, yet TCRdb's version contains in-frame clones alone and is incomplete. Counted here are about 510,000 clones, almost 97% occurring once; the ten biggest clones make up roughly 0.06%. This chain connects TRBV19 to TRBJ2-1; TRBD2 might be the D (5 bases). Sequences were obtained from naive CD4+ T cells sorted from blood. Subset indicated: CD45RA+ positively selected. This clonotype was obtained from a young woman in good health. DNA for the CDR3: TGTGCCAGTAAGTGGCAGAGCGGCCCTACGAATGAGCAGTTCTTC. Amino acid sequence: CASKWQSGPTNEQFF. Supplemented by reference TRBV19 and TRBJ2-1, the full variable domain reads DGGITQSPKYLFRKEGQNVTLSCEQNLNHDAMYWYRQDPGQGLRLIYYSQIVNDFQKGDIAEGYSVSREKKESFPLTVTSAQKNPTAFYLCASKWQSGPTNEQFFGPGTRLTVL.